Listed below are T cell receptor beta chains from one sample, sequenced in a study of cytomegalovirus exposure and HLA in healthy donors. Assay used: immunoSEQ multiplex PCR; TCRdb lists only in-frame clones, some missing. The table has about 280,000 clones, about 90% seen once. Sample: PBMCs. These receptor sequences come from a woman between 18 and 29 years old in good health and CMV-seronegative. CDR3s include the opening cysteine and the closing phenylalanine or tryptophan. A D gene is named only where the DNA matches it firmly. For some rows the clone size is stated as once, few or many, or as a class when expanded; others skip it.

CDR3 protein: CATAPTGMNEQFF
CDR3 DNA: TGCGCCACTGCACCGACAGGGATGAATGAGCAGTTCTTC
D gene: TRBD1
J gene: TRBJ2-1
clone size: few
V gene: TRBV5-1

CDR3 protein: CASSWNRNNSPLHF
CDR3 DNA: TGTGCCAGCAGTTGGAACAGAAATAATTCACCCCTCCACTTT
D gene: NA
J gene: TRBJ1-6
clone size: NA
V gene: TRBV7-9

CDR3 protein: CASQGGQNEQYF
CDR3 DNA: TGTGCCAGCCAAGGGGGCCAGAACGAGCAGTACTTC
D gene: TRBD1
J gene: TRBJ2-7
clone size: NA
V gene: TRBV11-1

CDR3 protein: CAWSTLGGNYGYTF
CDR3 DNA: TGTGCCTGGAGTACCCTGGGAGGGAACTATGGCTACACCTTC
D gene: NA
J gene: TRBJ1-2
clone size: NA
V gene: TRBV30

CDR3 protein: CAISGQGTWAYGYTF
CDR3 DNA: TGTGCCATCAGTGGACAGGGCACTTGGGCCTATGGCTACACCTTC
D gene: TRBD1
J gene: TRBJ1-2
clone size: once
V gene: TRBV10-3

CDR3 protein: CASSELVGGRGGLTQYF
CDR3 DNA: TGTGCCAGCAGTGAATTAGTGGGGGGGAGGGGAGGGTTGACCCAGTACTTC
D gene: TRBD2
J gene: TRBJ2-5
clone size: once
V gene: TRBV25-1

CDR3 protein: CASSWGVLYEQFF
CDR3 DNA: TGTGCCAGCAGCTGGGGGGTTTTGTATGAGCAGTTCTTC
D gene: NA
J gene: TRBJ2-1
clone size: NA
V gene: TRBV11-2

CDR3 protein: CASSALRGGSYEQYF
CDR3 DNA: TGTGCCAGCAGTGCTTTGCGGGGGGGGTCCTACGAGCAGTACTTC
D gene: TRBD2
J gene: TRBJ2-7
clone size: NA
V gene: TRBV6-1

CDR3 protein: CASSFVGLGLSARGYEQYF
CDR3 DNA: TGTGCCAGCAGTTTTGTAGGGTTGGGACTTTCCGCAAGGGGCTACGAGCAGTACTTC
D gene: NA
J gene: TRBJ2-7
clone size: NA
V gene: TRBV27

CDR3 protein: CASSKTAGLSYEQYF
CDR3 DNA: TGTGCCAGCAGCAAGACAGCGGGGCTCTCCTACGAGCAGTACTTC
D gene: TRBD2
J gene: TRBJ2-7
clone size: NA
V gene: TRBV5-4

CDR3 protein: CASSIEVVETQYF
CDR3 DNA: TGCGCCAGCAGCATAGAGGTGGTGGAGACCCAGTACTTC
D gene: NA
J gene: TRBJ2-5
clone size: NA
V gene: TRBV5-1

CDR3 protein: CATSSTGKEVEQFF
CDR3 DNA: TGTGCCACCAGCTCGACAGGGAAGGAAGTTGAGCAGTTCTTC
D gene: TRBD1
J gene: TRBJ2-1
clone size: NA
V gene: TRBV15

CDR3 protein: CASSVTGGANSYEQYF
CDR3 DNA: TGTGCCAGCAGTGTAACCGGGGGGGCTAATTCCTACGAGCAGTACTTC
D gene: TRBD2
J gene: TRBJ2-7
clone size: NA
V gene: TRBV6-4

CDR3 protein: CASSERDRGSPLHF
CDR3 DNA: TGTGCCAGCAGTGAAAGGGACAGGGGTTCACCCCTCCACTTT
D gene: TRBD1
J gene: TRBJ1-6
clone size: few
V gene: TRBV6-1

CDR3 protein: CASSIRDRRYEQYF
CDR3 DNA: TGTGCCAGTAGTATCCGGGACAGAAGATACGAGCAGTACTTC
D gene: TRBD1
J gene: TRBJ2-7
clone size: NA
V gene: TRBV19